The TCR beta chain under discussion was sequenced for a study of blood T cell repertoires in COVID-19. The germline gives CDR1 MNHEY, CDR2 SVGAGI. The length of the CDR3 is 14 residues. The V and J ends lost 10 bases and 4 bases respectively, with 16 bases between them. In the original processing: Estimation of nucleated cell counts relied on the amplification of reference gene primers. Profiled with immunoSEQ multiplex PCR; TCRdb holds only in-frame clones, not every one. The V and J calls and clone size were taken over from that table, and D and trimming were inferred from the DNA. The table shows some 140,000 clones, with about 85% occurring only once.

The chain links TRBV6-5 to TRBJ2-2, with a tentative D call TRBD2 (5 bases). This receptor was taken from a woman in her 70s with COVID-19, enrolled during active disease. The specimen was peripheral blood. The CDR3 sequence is CATLAGPGTGELFF. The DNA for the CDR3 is TGTGCCACCCTAGCCGGTCCGGGCACCGGGGAGCTGTTTTTT.